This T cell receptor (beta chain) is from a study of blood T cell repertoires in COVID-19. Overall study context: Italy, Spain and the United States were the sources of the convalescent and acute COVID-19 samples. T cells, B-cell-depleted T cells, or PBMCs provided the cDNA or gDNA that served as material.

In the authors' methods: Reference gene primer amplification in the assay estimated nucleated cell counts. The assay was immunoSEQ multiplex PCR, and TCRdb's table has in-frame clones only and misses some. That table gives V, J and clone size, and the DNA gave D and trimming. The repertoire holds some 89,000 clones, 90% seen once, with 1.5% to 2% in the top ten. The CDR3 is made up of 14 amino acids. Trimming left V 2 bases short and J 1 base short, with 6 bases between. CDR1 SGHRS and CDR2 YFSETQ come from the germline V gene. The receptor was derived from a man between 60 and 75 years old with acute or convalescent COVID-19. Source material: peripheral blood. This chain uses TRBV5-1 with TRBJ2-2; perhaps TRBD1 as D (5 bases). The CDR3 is CASSLGENTGELFF. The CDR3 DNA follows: TGCGCCAGCAGCTTAGGGGAGAACACCGGGGAGCTGTTTTTT.